The 32 T cell receptor beta chains below were found in one sample sequenced in a study of technical replicates of blood from several donors. Using immunoSEQ multiplex PCR, the repertoire was profiled, and TCRdb retains in-frame clones only, with some absent. The repertoire includes 60,000 to 65,000 clones, 90% to 95% of them detected once, and about 4.6% sits in the top ten. The sequencing sample was made of PBMCs. The receptors were gathered from a human donor in good health. Some clones in this sample may be carry-over from other donors' samples.

The rearrangement joins TRBV18 to TRBJ2-2; tentatively, D is TRBD1 (6 bases). Per germline, CDR1 KGHSH and CDR2 LQKENI. CDR3 length equals 18 residues. The germline V and J ends were trimmed by 3 bases and 1 base, with 18 bases remaining between them. In DNA, the CDR3 is TGTGCCAGCTCACCTATCTCTCGGGGACACCTGAACACCGGGGAGCTGTTTTTT. Protein: CASSPISRGHLNTGELFF.

The chain recombines TRBV4-3 with TRBJ2-3; 11 nucleotides agree with TRBD2. The CDR3 is 16 residues long. With 1 base clipped from V and 2 bases from J, the junction kept 2 bases outside the gene matches. Germline loops: CDR1 LGHNA, CDR2 YSLEER. The DNA of the CDR3 is TGCGCCAGCAGCCAAGTGACTAGCGGGACCACAGATACGCAGTATTTT. This translates into CASSQVTSGTTDTQYF.

CDR3 region: CATSRAGFGNTIYF. As DNA, the CDR3 is TGTGCCACCAGCAGAGCGGGTTTTGGAAACACCATATATTTT. V and J are TRBV15 and TRBJ1-3; no clear D. Germline-derived CDR1 and CDR2 are LNHNV and YYDKDF (reference sequence). The CDR3 is 14 residues long. Trimming took 1 base from V and 3 from J, leaving 7 bases between them.

V is TRBV30 and J is TRBJ1-2; TRBD1 matches 9 bases. The junction had 3 bases not matched to a gene; V was cut back by 4 bases and J by 3 bases. The CDR3 totals 13 residues. Germline lookup yields CDR1 GTSNPN and CDR2 SVGIG (reference sequence). In DNA form, the CDR3 reads TGTGCCTGGATGGGACAGGGTGACTATGGCTACACCTTC. Amino acids: CAWMGQGDYGYTF.

The V and J genes are TRBV9 and TRBJ2-5; D not resolved. Trimming left V 4 bases short and J 7 bases short, with 17 bases between. The CDR3 consists of 14 residues. The germline CDR1 and CDR2 sequences are SGDLS and YYNGEE. The CDR3 nucleotides read TGTGCCAGCAGCTATCAGACGTTCGCGGCGACCCAGTACTTC. Protein sequence: CASSYQTFAATQYF.

V usage is TRBV2 and J usage is TRBJ1-4, with D hard to call. Germline values: CDR1 SNHLY, CDR2 FYNNEI. The CDR3 is made up of 15 amino acids. V was clipped by 5 bases and J by 0 bases, with 10 bases between them. CDR3 sequence (DNA): TGTGCCAGCAGTCGCAACTTAGCAACTAATGAAAAACTGTTTTTT. Residues: CASSRNLATNEKLFF.

V gene TRBV7-8 combines with J gene TRBJ1-5; D remains ambiguous. V was clipped by 2 bases and J by 5 bases, with 10 bases between them. The germline V gene has CDR1 SGHVS and CDR2 FQNEAQ. This CDR3 comprises 14 residues. The DNA of the CDR3 is TGTGCCAGCAGCTTAATCCGGGGTGATCAGCCCCAGCATTTT. It specifies CASSLIRGDQPQHF.

This chain joins TRBV7-9 and TRBJ2-3; possible D gene TRBD2, 5 bases. V was clipped by 5 bases and J by 1 base, with 16 bases between them. The CDR3 spans 16 residues. Germline V gene lookup returns CDR1 SEHNR and CDR2 FQNEAQ (reference sequence). As DNA, the CDR3 is TGTGCCAGCAGCCTCTGGACCACGAGGGGCACAGATACGCAGTATTTT. Protein sequence: CASSLWTTRGTDTQYF.

The chain has TRBV6-5 and TRBJ1-2; no reliable D call. This CDR3 region has 14 residues. Looked up from germline, CDR1 is MNHEY and CDR2 is SVGAGI. V lost 6 bases and J 6 bases, leaving 17 bases between the germline ends. The DNA of the CDR3 is TGTGCCAGCAGGCCATGGGAGGGAGGCAATGGCTACACCTTC. It is translated as CASRPWEGGNGYTF.

V gene TRBV6-5 combines with J gene TRBJ2-5; TRBD1 might be the D (6 bases). The CDR3 sequence is 13 residues long. Trimming took 8 bases from V and 9 from J, leaving 19 bases between them. Germline V gene lookup returns CDR1 MNHEY and CDR2 SVGAGI. In DNA form, the CDR3 reads TGTGCCAGCTGGACGGGCAGGGGCGGGCCCCAGTACTTC. This encodes CASWTGRGGPQYF.

The chain has TRBV7-3 and TRBJ2-5; perhaps TRBD1 as D (6 bases). Germline V gene data show CDR1 as SGHTA and CDR2 as FQGTGA. CDR3 length: 13 amino acids. The ends were cut back, 8 bases at V and 5 bases at J, with 15 bases in the middle. The CDR3 sequence is CASCQGPGETQYF. CDR3 DNA sequence: TGTGCCAGCTGTCAGGGGCCGGGGGAGACCCAGTACTTC.

This CDR3 reads CASSLSERGEQFF. The CDR3, as DNA: TGTGCCAGCAGTTTATCGGAACGCGGGGAGCAGTTCTTC. The chain carries TRBV27 and TRBJ2-1, with D maybe TRBD2 (5 bases). Germline CDR1 and CDR2: MNHEY and SMNVEV (reference sequence). Trimming shortened V by 0 bases and J by 10 bases, and 10 bases separated the two germline ends. The CDR3 covers 13 residues.

The chain employs TRBV7-9 and TRBJ2-7, with TRBD2 as a possible D gene (5 bases). V lost 5 bases to trimming and J lost 6 bases, with 20 bases between them. Germline-derived CDR1 and CDR2 are SEHNR and FQNEAQ (reference sequence). This CDR3 region has 15 residues. The CDR3 sequence is CASSPKVRVGVEQYF. CDR3 DNA sequence: TGTGCCAGCAGCCCCAAAGTGAGGGTCGGGGTCGAGCAGTACTTC.

V usage is TRBV5-6 and J usage is TRBJ1-2; D may be TRBD1 (6 bases). The V gene lost 3 bases and the J gene lost 4 bases, with 10 bases spanning the gap. This CDR3 contains 13 residues. From germline, CDR1 is SGHDT and CDR2 YYEEEE. The CDR3 bases are TGTGCCAGCAGCTCGCTCAGGGGCTATGGCTACACCTTC. Its translation: CASSSLRGYGYTF.

V is TRBV29-1 and J is TRBJ2-1, with TRBD1 matching over 8 bases. CDR3 length equals 15 residues. The V gene end was trimmed by 6 bases and the J gene end by 1 base; junction bases not matched to a gene: 8. Germline CDR1 is SQVTM and CDR2 is ANQGSEA. The CDR3 DNA reads as TGCAGCGTGGCCCCCGGGACAGGTTCCTACAATGAGCAGTTCTTC. Protein: CSVAPGTGSYNEQFF.

This clone was seen a single time. V gene TRBV2 combines with J gene TRBJ2-3, with 8 bases that match TRBD1. V gave up 7 bases and J gave up 6 bases; unmatched junction bases: 9. CDR1 is SNHLY, CDR2 FYNNEI, per germline. The CDR3 has 14 amino acids. The CDR3 DNA sequence: TGTGCCAGCAACAGACAGGGGCTGATGGATACGCAGTATTTT. Amino acids: CASNRQGLMDTQYF.

The genes are TRBV7-3 and TRBJ2-1, with TRBD2 matching over 14 bases. Losses at the gene ends were 1 base for V and 5 bases for J; bases not matched to a gene: 1. Germline CDR1 is SGHTA and CDR2 is FQGTGA. This CDR3 has 16 residues. CDR3 region: CASSLRLAGGDNEQFF. DNA of the CDR3: TGTGCCAGCAGCTTAAGACTAGCGGGGGGGGACAATGAGCAGTTCTTC. Full variable domain (rest looked up from reference TRBV7-3 and TRBJ2-1): GAGVSQTPSNKVTEKGKYVELRCDPISGHTALYWYRQSLGQGPEFLIYFQGTGAADDSGLPNDRFFAVRPEGSVSTLKIQRTERGDSAVYLCASSLRLAGGDNEQFFGPGTRLTVL.

The rearrangement links TRBV7-8 to TRBJ1-6; D is unclear. From germline, CDR1 is SGHVS and CDR2 FQNEAQ. This CDR3 is 16 amino acids long. The V end was cut by 4 bases, the J end by 10 bases, with 20 bases between. In DNA, the CDR3 is TGTGCCAGCAGCTCCACCGCCCTGCCTAGCCTCTCACCCCTCCACTTT. Protein: CASSSTALPSLSPLHF.

This clone was picked up a small number of times. The gene calls are TRBV6-6 and TRBJ2-3, with TRBD2 as a possible D gene (6 bases). Trimming removed 2 bases at V and 7 bases at J, with 13 bases between. CDR3 length: 14 amino acids. Germline-derived CDR1 and CDR2 are MNHNY and SVGAGI (reference sequence). CDR3 in DNA: TGTGCCAGCAGTTACCCGCCTGGGGGGAATACGCAGTATTTT. Protein product: CASSYPPGGNTQYF.

The CDR3 spells CAIGPAESYNEQFF. The CDR3 DNA reads as TGTGCCATCGGGCCAGCGGAATCCTACAATGAGCAGTTCTTC. The chain employs TRBV10-3 and TRBJ2-1; D is perhaps TRBD2 (5 bases). This CDR3 spans 14 amino acids. The V gene's germline CDR1 is ENHRY and CDR2 SYGVKD. Trimming stripped 8 bases from V and 1 base from J, with 12 bases between.

V gene TRBV10-3 combines with J gene TRBJ1-1, with D uncertain. Germline V lookup: CDR1 ENHRY, CDR2 SYGVKD. This CDR3 contains 14 residues. The V end lost 8 bases, the J end lost 1 base, and 14 bases lay between the germline ends. CDR3 amino acids: CAIRPGYSNTEAFF. As DNA, the CDR3 is TGTGCCATCCGACCGGGTTATTCGAACACTGAAGCTTTCTTT.

The genes are TRBV18 and TRBJ2-7; the D is unclear. V was cut by 3 bases and J by 3 bases, with 9 bases left in between. The CDR3 totals 13 residues. In germline, CDR1 is KGHSH, CDR2 LQKENI. The CDR3 region is CASSPSLYYEQYF. Written as DNA, the CDR3 is TGTGCCAGCTCACCCTCGCTCTACTACGAGCAGTACTTC.

The chain links TRBV7-9 to TRBJ2-1; TRBD2 aligns across 10 bases. This CDR3 comprises 18 residues. The V gene's germline CDR1 is SEHNR and CDR2 FQNEAQ (reference sequence). Unmatched junction bases numbered 18, after V lost 5 bases and J lost 8 bases. The CDR3 is CASSPTPRTSGYSDEQFF. CDR3 sequence (DNA): TGTGCCAGCAGCCCCACCCCCCGGACTAGCGGCTACTCCGATGAGCAGTTCTTC.

V is TRBV6-5 and J is TRBJ1-2, with 10 bases aligning to TRBD1. The germline gives CDR1 MNHEY, CDR2 SVGAGI. Germline trimming cut 6 bases from V and 4 bases from J; bases unmatched to any gene: 8. The CDR3 covers 15 residues. Here the CDR3 reads CASRPDRGISYGYTF. DNA of the CDR3: TGTGCCAGCAGGCCGGACAGGGGGATCAGCTATGGCTACACCTTC.

The V and J genes are TRBV30 and TRBJ2-7; D is perhaps TRBD2 (5 bases). Trimming stripped 3 bases from V and 2 bases from J, with 11 bases between. The germline V gene encodes CDR1 GTSNPN and CDR2 SVGIG (reference sequence). CDR3 length: 13 residues. DNA of the CDR3: TGTGCCTGGAGGTCCGTGGGAGCCTACGAGCAGTACTTC. Its protein product is CAWRSVGAYEQYF.

The chain couples TRBV11-2 to TRBJ2-7; TRBD1 aligns across 7 bases. With 1 base clipped from V and 3 bases from J, the junction kept 9 bases outside the gene matches. The CDR3 sequence is 16 residues long. CDR1 SGHAT and CDR2 FQNNGV come from the germline V gene. The CDR3 sequence is CASSLASTGSGYEQYF. The CDR3, as DNA: TGTGCCAGCAGCTTAGCTTCGACAGGGTCGGGCTACGAGCAGTACTTC.

The genes are TRBV4-2 and TRBJ1-1; no definite D call. From germline, CDR1 is LGHNA and CDR2 YNFKEQ. V lost 1 base and J lost 5, with 8 bases in between. This CDR3 is 13 amino acids long. The CDR3 DNA reads as TGTGCCAGCAGCCAAGGGAGGGAGACTGAAGCTTTCTTT. Its translation: CASSQGRETEAFF.

The rearrangement joins TRBV5-4 to TRBJ1-5; possibly TRBD1 for D (6 bases). CDR1 and CDR2 (germline): SGHNT, YYREEE (reference sequence). Trimming pared 4 bases from V and 6 bases from J, leaving 17 bases between. The CDR3 extends over 15 amino acids. For the CDR3, the DNA is TGTGCCAGCAGCCAAAATTTGGGGGCGAGTCAGCCCCAGCATTTT. Its translation is CASSQNLGASQPQHF.

This chain links TRBV9 with TRBJ2-5, with TRBD2 matching 8 bases. Germline assignment: CDR1 SGDLS and CDR2 YYNGEE. J was trimmed by 1 base and V by 3 bases; bases with no gene match: 5. CDR3 length: 15 residues. This chain's CDR3 is CASSAGGGSQETQYF. CDR3 nucleotide sequence: TGTGCCAGCAGCGCCGGGGGGGGGAGCCAAGAGACCCAGTACTTC.

The V gene is TRBV4-3, the J gene TRBJ1-3, with TRBD1 matching 9 bases. The CDR3 covers 15 residues. V trimming: 2 bases; J trimming: 4 bases; junction bases outside the gene matches: 3. Germline lookup yields CDR1 LGHNA and CDR2 YSLEER. CDR3 amino acids: CASSQNTGGGNTIYF. The CDR3, as DNA: TGCGCCAGCAGCCAAAACACAGGGGGCGGAAACACCATATATTTT.

This chain links TRBV2 with TRBJ2-7; 9 nucleotides match TRBD1. The ends lost 6 bases at V and 3 bases at J; junction bases unmatched: 9. This CDR3 has 15 residues. In germline, CDR1 is SNHLY, CDR2 FYNNEI. The CDR3 protein is CASRGTGTGHYEQYF. The CDR3 DNA reads as TGTGCCAGCAGGGGTACCGGGACAGGGCACTACGAGCAGTACTTC.

V usage is TRBV7-9 and J usage is TRBJ2-3; D perhaps matches TRBD1 (5 bases). Trimming removed 5 bases from V and 1 base from J, with 7 bases in between. Germline V gene sequence: CDR1 SEHNR, CDR2 FQNEAQ (reference sequence). The CDR3 is 13 amino acids. The CDR3 region is CASSPRGTDTQYF. As DNA, the CDR3 is TGTGCCAGCAGCCCCAGGGGCACAGATACGCAGTATTTT.